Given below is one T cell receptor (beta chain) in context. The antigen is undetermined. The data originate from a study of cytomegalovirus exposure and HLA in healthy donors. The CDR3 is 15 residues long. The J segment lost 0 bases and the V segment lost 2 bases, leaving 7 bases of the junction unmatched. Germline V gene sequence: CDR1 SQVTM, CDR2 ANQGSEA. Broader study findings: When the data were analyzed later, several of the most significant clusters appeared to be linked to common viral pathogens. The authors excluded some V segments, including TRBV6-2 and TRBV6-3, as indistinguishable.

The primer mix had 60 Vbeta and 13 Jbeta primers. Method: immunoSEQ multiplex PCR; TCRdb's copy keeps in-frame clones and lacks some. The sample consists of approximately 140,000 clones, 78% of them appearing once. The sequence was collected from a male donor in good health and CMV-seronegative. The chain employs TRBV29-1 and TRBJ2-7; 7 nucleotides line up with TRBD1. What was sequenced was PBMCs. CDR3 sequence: CSVEKQGSPSYEQYF. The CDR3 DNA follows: TGCAGCGTTGAAAAACAGGGGTCCCCCTCCTACGAGCAGTACTTC.